This T cell receptor (beta chain) was captured by sequencing in a study of post-analysis software for immune sequencing data. Study information: Several disease courses (relapsing-remitting, secondary progressive and progressive-relapsing) of multiple sclerosis were included.

Per germline, CDR1 SGHVS and CDR2 FNYEAQ. CDR3 length: 16 amino acids. With 5 bases removed from V and 0 bases from J, the gap between germline ends came to 14 bases. Concerning this clonotype: What it recognizes is unknown.

cDNA libraries of TCR beta carried unique molecular identifiers. It was from roughly 1 to 10 million T cells that about half a million cDNA molecules came. TCRdb reprocessed the PCR reads with MiXCR, giving one entry per CDR3 protein. The sample holds roughly 540,000 distinct CDR3 sequences, approximately 34% seen once. Study-wide findings and caveats: By F measure, samples from a shared preparation batch strongly co-clustered. Diversity measured as normalized Chao1 was significantly lower in multiple sclerosis patients than in controls. Patients showed TRBV5-6, TRBV5-1 and TRBV20-1 among four to six TRBV segments more frequent than in controls.

The chain recombines TRBV7-6 with TRBJ2-1; unclear D gene. The receptor comes from a girl aged 2 to 17 with multiple sclerosis. The specimen sequenced was blood. The CDR3 sequence: CASSLSRVLSYNEQFF. The CDR3 region has the DNA TGTGCCAGCAGCCTCAGCCGGGTCCTCTCCTACAATGAGCAGTTCTTC. The entire variable domain, with the rest obtained from reference TRBV7-6 and TRBJ2-1, is as follows: GAGVSQSPRYKVTKRGQDVALRCDPISGHVSLYWYRQALGQGPEFLTYFNYEAQQDKSGLPNDRFSAERPEGSISTLTIQRTEQRDSAMYRCASSLSRVLSYNEQFFGPGTRLTVL.